The sequence of this T cell receptor beta chain was determined in a study of cytomegalovirus exposure and HLA in healthy donors. Background on the study: From donors who were HLA-typed, an early data release held approximately 84 million unique TCRs.

Study-wide results and caveats: Specific recognition of CMV antigens was confirmed in vitro for three chains (all CMV-associated). The analysis excluded some indistinguishable V segments, including TRBV6-2 and TRBV6-3.

Both 60 Vbeta primers and 13 Jbeta primers went into the PCR. Produced via immunoSEQ multiplex PCR; TCRdb's table is partial and in-frame only. Altogether about 180,000 clones are present, approximately 70% being singletons, with the ten largest covering about 2.5%. The CDR3 sequence is 15 residues long. Trimming cost V 0 bases and J 3 bases; bases outside gene matches: 2. Germline values: CDR1 LNHNV, CDR2 YYDKDF (reference sequence). Notes on this clone: The target antigen is unknown.

V is TRBV15 and J is TRBJ1-2, with 9 positions matching TRBD1. Sequencing was carried out using PBMCs. The clonotype originates from a human donor in good health. The CDR3 DNA reads as TGTGCCACCAGCAGAGAGGACAGGGGAGACTATGGCTACACCTTC. This codes for CATSREDRGDYGYTF.